The rows below give T cell receptor beta chains drawn from one sample of a study of T cell responses to AZD1222 COVID-19 vaccine. Clones were sequenced by immunoSEQ multiplex PCR, and TCRdb holds only the in-frame ones, with some missing. The sample holds around 210,000 clones, roughly 94% seen once. The sequencing here drew on peripheral blood, taken 28 days after the second dose of the MenACWY control vaccine. Receptors were obtained from an adult who received the MenACWY meningococcal vaccine as a control. Each CDR3 is given with its conserved first and last residue. A D gene is named only where the DNA matches it firmly. Only some rows state a clone size, as once, few, many or a class for expanded clones.

CDR3aa	CDR3nt	j_gene	d_gene	v_gene	abundance
CASSFSGRGHSGANVLTF	TGTGCCAGCAGTTTTTCGGGAAGAGGACACTCTGGGGCCAACGTCCTGACTTTC	TRBJ2-6	-	TRBV28	-
CASSRSLQEPQHF	TGTGCCAGCAGTCGTAGCCTTCAAGAGCCCCAGCATTTT	TRBJ1-5	-	TRBV6-6	-
CASSARDSSNYGYTF	TGCGCCAGCAGTGCTCGGGACAGCTCTAACTATGGCTACACCTTC	TRBJ1-2	TRBD1	TRBV10-1	once
CASSESRNRYNEQFF	TGTGCCAGCAGTGAATCTAGAAATCGCTACAATGAGCAGTTCTTC	TRBJ2-1	-	TRBV6-1	-
CASSLGRGAVEQYF	TGTGCCAGCAGCCTAGGACGGGGGGCAGTCGAGCAGTACTTC	TRBJ2-7	-	TRBV11-2	-
CASSLPRRTSTDTQYF	TGTGCCAGCAGCTTACCCCGACGGACTAGCACAGATACGCAGTATTTT	TRBJ2-3	-	TRBV7-9	-
CASSPERGDSNQPQHF	TGTGCCAGCAGCCCAGAGAGGGGGGATAGCAATCAGCCCCAGCATTTT	TRBJ1-5	-	TRBV4-2	-
CASSYGPNYEQYF	TGTGCCAGCAGTTACGGCCCTAACTACGAGCAGTACTTC	TRBJ2-7	-	TRBV6-6	once
CASSGLAGVGIDNEQFF	TGCGCCAGCTCAGGACTAGCGGGAGTTGGGATAGACAATGAGCAGTTCTTC	TRBJ2-1	TRBD2	TRBV10-2	-
CASSLWDERSYGYTF	TGTGCCAGCAGCTTATGGGACGAACGGTCTTATGGCTACACCTTC	TRBJ1-2	-	TRBV7-9	-
CASSGRERYNEQFF	TGTGCCAGTAGCGGGCGGGAGCGATACAATGAGCAGTTCTTC	TRBJ2-1	TRBD2	TRBV19	-
CASRGQVPNTIYF	TGTGCCAGCAGGGGACAGGTTCCCAACACCATATATTTT	TRBJ1-3	TRBD1	TRBV28	-
CASSLGLAGGNEQFF	TGTGCCAGCAGTTTGGGACTAGCGGGAGGCAATGAGCAGTTCTTC	TRBJ2-1	TRBD2	TRBV28	-
CASSPQTSGRYISYEQYF	TGTGCCAGCAGCCCACAGACTAGCGGGAGGTACATCTCCTACGAGCAGTACTTC	TRBJ2-7	TRBD2	TRBV7-2	-
CASSYGTGGKGYTF	TGTGCCAGCAGTTACGGGACAGGGGGCAAAGGCTACACCTTC	TRBJ1-2	TRBD1	TRBV6-5	-
CASSYSGLAGNEQFF	TGTGCCAGCAGTTACTCGGGACTAGCGGGGAATGAGCAGTTCTTC	TRBJ2-1	TRBD2	TRBV6-5	-
CASSPDRGEREQYF	TGTGCCAGCAGTCCAGACAGGGGAGAGCGCGAGCAGTACTTC	TRBJ2-7	TRBD1	TRBV27	-
CASSSQSDYTF	TGTGCCAGCAGTTCCCAGAGTGACTACACCTTC	TRBJ1-2	-	TRBV6-5	-
CASSSNRVGYTF	TGTGCCAGCAGCTCGAACAGGGTTGGCTACACCTTC	TRBJ1-2	-	TRBV7-2	-
CASSAPGGTEAFF	TGTGCCAGCAGCGCTCCAGGGGGCACTGAAGCTTTCTTT	TRBJ1-1	TRBD1	TRBV7-3	-
CASSPGRVVETQYF	TGTGCCAGCAGCCCGGGACGGGTAGTGGAGACCCAGTACTTC	TRBJ2-5	-	TRBV5-4	-
CASSQLAGYEQYF	TGTGCCAGCAGCCAACTAGCTGGATACGAGCAGTACTTC	TRBJ2-7	-	TRBV3-1/TRBV3-2	-
CAISTGTVNTGELFF	TGTGCCATCAGCACCGGGACAGTGAACACCGGGGAGCTGTTTTTT	TRBJ2-2	TRBD1	TRBV10-3	-
CASRRRQEKYEQYF	TGTGCCAGCAGGCGCCGCCAGGAAAAGTACGAGCAGTACTTC	TRBJ2-7	-	TRBV6-5	-
CAWSYGGAYGNTEAFF	TGTGCCTGGAGTTACGGGGGGGCTTACGGGAACACTGAAGCTTTCTTT	TRBJ1-1	-	TRBV30	-
CASSLGQGIGEAFF	TGTGCCAGCAGCTTGGGACAGGGGATTGGTGAAGCTTTCTTT	TRBJ1-1	TRBD1	TRBV5-8	-